Presented here are 17 T cell receptor beta chains from one specimen sequenced in a study of cytomegalovirus exposure and HLA in healthy donors. PCR primers comprised 60 Vbeta and 13 Jbeta primers. Clones were read by immunoSEQ multiplex PCR, and TCRdb kept only the in-frame ones, dropping some. The top ten clones hold about 20% of a sample with 70,000 to 90,000 clones, roughly 82% of them seen once. Sequenced: PBMCs. These receptors were taken from a man between 65 and 85 years old in good health and CMV-seropositive.

The gene calls are TRBV4-1 and TRBJ2-7; D perhaps matches TRBD2 (6 bases). Germline CDR1 and CDR2: MGHRA and YSYEKL. The CDR3 covers 13 residues. Deletions cut 5 bases from V and 3 bases from J, with 11 bases between. The CDR3 reads CASSTRRGYEQYF. The CDR3 bases are TGCGCCAGCAGCACGCGGCGGGGCTACGAGCAGTACTTC.

The V call is TRBV7-9, the J call TRBJ2-7; 8 bases are a match to TRBD2. The germline gives CDR1 SEHNR, CDR2 FQNEAQ (reference sequence). The CDR3 runs 16 residues. The J segment lost 5 bases and the V segment lost 3 bases, leaving 12 bases of the junction unmatched. The CDR3 loop is CASSFGAGGRTNEQYF. CDR3 coding DNA: TGTGCCAGCAGCTTTGGGGCCGGCGGGAGGACCAACGAGCAGTACTTC.

V usage is TRBV6-1 and J usage is TRBJ1-1, with D tentatively TRBD1 (5 bases). Trimming pared 6 bases from V and 5 bases from J, leaving 19 bases between. This CDR3 region has 15 residues. CDR1 is MNHNS, CDR2 SASEGT, per germline. The CDR3 spells CASRTREGAGTEAFF. CDR3 DNA: TGTGCCAGCAGGACCAGGGAGGGAGCGGGGACTGAAGCTTTCTTT.

CDR3 residues: CASSSAWETQYF. As DNA, the CDR3 is TGTGCCAGCAGTAGCGCGTGGGAGACCCAGTACTTC. V and J are TRBV28 and TRBJ2-5; D remains unclear. V gave up 5 bases and J gave up 5 bases, with 9 bases separating them. This CDR3 has 12 amino acids. In germline, CDR1 is MDHEN, CDR2 SYDVKM.

V usage is TRBV4-2 and J usage is TRBJ1-2; 8 bases map to TRBD1. The CDR3 runs 13 residues. V shed 6 bases, J shed 4 bases, and the junction held 4 bases outside the gene matches. CDR1 is LGHNA, CDR2 YNFKEQ, per germline. CDR3 in amino acids: CASSQGASYGYTF. In nucleotides, the CDR3 is TGTGCCAGCAGTCAGGGGGCGAGCTATGGCTACACCTTC.

The chain has TRBV11-2 and TRBJ1-2, with TRBD1 matching over 8 bases. Looked up from germline, CDR1 is SGHAT and CDR2 is FQNNGV. V lost 6 bases to trimming and J lost 5 bases; unmatched junction nucleotides: 11. CDR3 size: 15 residues. Here the CDR3 reads CASRLGGQDPYGYTF. The DNA of the CDR3 is TGTGCCAGCAGACTCGGGGGACAGGACCCGTATGGCTACACCTTC.

The chain has TRBV27 and TRBJ2-1; D might be TRBD2 (6 bases). This CDR3 has 14 residues. Per the germline V gene, CDR1 is MNHEY and CDR2 is SMNVEV (reference sequence). V was shortened by 4 bases and J by 3 bases, with 10 bases between the two germline ends. CDR3 protein: CASSSPGLYNEQFF. As DNA, the CDR3 is TGTGCCAGCAGTTCACCGGGACTCTACAATGAGCAGTTCTTC.

Here the CDR3 reads CASSMDRSGEQFF. The DNA of the CDR3 is TGTGCCAGCAGCATGGACAGGTCCGGGGAGCAGTTCTTC. The chain recombines TRBV5-8 with TRBJ2-1; TRBD1 matches at 7 bases. CDR1 and CDR2 (germline): SGHTS, YDEGEE. The CDR3 runs 13 residues. V gave up 4 bases and J gave up 10 bases; unmatched junction bases: 8.

The sample holds a few counts of this clone. This chain connects TRBV28 to TRBJ2-5, with 10 bases fitting TRBD1. Germline V lookup: CDR1 MDHEN, CDR2 SYDVKM. The junction had 7 bases not matched to a gene; V was cut back by 5 bases and J by 4 bases. CDR3 length: 15 amino acids. CDR3 coding DNA: TGTGCCAGCAGTGTCCTCCGGGACAGGGGAGAGACCCAGTACTTC. Residues: CASSVLRDRGETQYF.

The chain has TRBV15 and TRBJ1-1, with D possibly being TRBD1 (6 bases). Germline assignment: CDR1 LNHNV and CDR2 YYDKDF (reference sequence). There are 15 residues in the CDR3. V was trimmed by 3 bases and J by 8 bases, leaving 19 bases between them. The CDR3 sequence is CATSSPGQGEGEAFF. The CDR3 bases are TGTGCCACCAGCAGCCCGGGACAAGGAGAGGGAGAAGCTTTCTTT. Looking up the rest from reference TRBV15 and TRBJ1-1 gives the full variable domain: DAMVIQNPRYQVTQFGKPVTLSCSQTLNHNVMYWYQQKSSQAPKLLFHYYDKDFNNEADTPDNFQSRRPNTSFCFLDIRSPGLGDTAMYLCATSSPGQGEGEAFFGQGTRLTVV.

The J gene is TRBJ1-2, the V gene TRBV2, with a weak D call TRBD1 (5 bases). Germline V gene lookup returns CDR1 SNHLY and CDR2 FYNNEI. The CDR3 is made up of 14 amino acids. The ends were cut back, 4 bases at V and 2 bases at J, with 11 bases in the middle. The chain's CDR3 is CASSVGRVNYGYTF. In DNA form, the CDR3 reads TGTGCCAGCAGTGTTGGCAGGGTGAACTATGGCTACACCTTC.

The chain links TRBV30 to TRBJ1-2; D remains ambiguous. Trimming stripped 1 base from V and 0 bases from J, with 9 bases between. There are 14 residues in the CDR3. CDR1 and CDR2 from the germline V gene are GTSNPN and SVGIG (reference sequence). The CDR3 reads CAWSGSSANYGYTF. The CDR3 DNA reads as TGTGCCTGGAGTGGGAGCAGTGCTAACTATGGCTACACCTTC.

This sequence joins TRBV9 and TRBJ1-1, with D maybe TRBD1 (6 bases). The germline V and J ends were trimmed by 0 bases and 0 bases, with 12 bases remaining between them. The CDR3 spans 16 residues. Germline V gene sequence: CDR1 SGDLS, CDR2 YYNGEE. This chain's CDR3 is CASSVDQGYLNTEAFF. CDR3 coding DNA: TGTGCCAGCAGCGTAGACCAGGGGTACTTGAACACTGAAGCTTTCTTT. The full variable domain, with the rest looked up from reference TRBV9 and TRBJ1-1, is DSGVTQTPKHLITATGQRVTLRCSPRSGDLSVYWYQQSLDQGLQFLIQYYNGEERAKGNILERFSAQQFPDLHSELNLSSLELGDSALYFCASSVDQGYLNTEAFFGQGTRLTVV.

The J gene is TRBJ2-3, the V gene TRBV5-4; TRBD2 matches at 12 bases. The V segment lost 0 bases and the J segment 4 bases; nucleotides outside the gene matches: 3. This CDR3 has 16 residues. Germline V gives CDR1 SGHNT, CDR2 YYREEE (reference sequence). CDR3 in amino acids: CASSLVLAGGADTQYF. In nucleotides, the CDR3 is TGTGCCAGCAGCTTGGTCCTAGCGGGAGGGGCAGATACGCAGTATTTT.

This clone appeared a single time. This rearrangement joins TRBV4-1 to TRBJ2-3; maybe TRBD2 (7 bases). Trimming took 0 bases from V and 5 from J, leaving 18 bases between them. Germline V gives CDR1 MGHRA, CDR2 YSYEKL. CDR3 length: 17 residues. Here the CDR3 DNA reads TGCGCCAGCAGCCAAGATCCCGGGGGGCAGGGCAGAGATACGCAGTATTTT. The encoded protein is CASSQDPGGQGRDTQYF.

This chain connects TRBV14 to TRBJ2-7, with D possibly TRBD1 on 6 matching bases. The CDR3 is made up of 13 amino acids. In germline, CDR1 is SGHDN, CDR2 FVKESK. Trimming left V 3 bases short and J 7 bases short, with 13 bases between. The CDR3 loop reads CASSQGASWEQYF. The CDR3 bases are TGTGCCAGCAGCCAGGGGGCCTCCTGGGAGCAGTACTTC.

This clone was found a few times. The rearrangement links TRBV10-3 to TRBJ2-7; 11 bases agree with TRBD1. Trimming at V came to 6 bases and at J to 4 bases, leaving 2 bases not matched to a gene. This CDR3 comprises 13 residues. The germline CDR1 and CDR2 sequences are ENHRY and SYGVKD. DNA for the CDR3: TGTGCCATCAGAGGGGACAGGGGGTACGAGCAGTACTTC. Residues: CAIRGDRGYEQYF.